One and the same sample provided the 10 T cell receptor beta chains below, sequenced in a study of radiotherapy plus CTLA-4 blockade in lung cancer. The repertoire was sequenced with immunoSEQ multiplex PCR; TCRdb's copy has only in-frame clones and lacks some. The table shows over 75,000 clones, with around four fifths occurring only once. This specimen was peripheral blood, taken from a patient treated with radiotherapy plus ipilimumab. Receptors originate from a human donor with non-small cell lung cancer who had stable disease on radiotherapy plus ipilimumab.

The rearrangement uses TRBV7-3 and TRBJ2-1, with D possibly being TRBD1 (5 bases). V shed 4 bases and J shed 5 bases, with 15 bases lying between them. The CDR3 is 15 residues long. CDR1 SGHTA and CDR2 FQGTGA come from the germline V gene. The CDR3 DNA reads TGTGCCAGCAGCTATCAATCTACAGGTAACAATGAGCAGTTCTTC. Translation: CASSYQSTGNNEQFF.

The DNA of the CDR3 is TGCGCCAGCAGCCGGGACACCACTTCCTACGAGCAGTACTTC. Its protein is CASSRDTTSYEQYF. The chain couples TRBV5-1 to TRBJ2-5; a weak D match, TRBD1 (6 bases). The J call is in doubt because the DNA end fits TRBJ2-7 better. This CDR3 comprises 14 residues. Germline-derived CDR1 and CDR2 are SGHRS and YFSETQ.

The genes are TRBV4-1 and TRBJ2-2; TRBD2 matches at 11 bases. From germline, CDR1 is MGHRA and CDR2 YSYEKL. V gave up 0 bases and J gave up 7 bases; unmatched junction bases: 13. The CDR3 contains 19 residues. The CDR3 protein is CASSQDLRLAGGLGGELFF. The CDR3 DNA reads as TGCGCCAGCAGCCAAGATCTCCGGCTAGCGGGAGGTTTGGGCGGGGAGCTGTTTTTT.

DNA for the CDR3: TGCAGCGTCTCCCTTACAGGGGACGAGCAGTACTTC. It codes for CSVSLTGDEQYF. V is TRBV29-1 and J is TRBJ2-7, with TRBD1 matching 7 bases. The length of the CDR3 is 12 residues. Germline loops: CDR1 SQVTM, CDR2 ANQGSEA. Trimming cost V 6 bases and J 5 bases; bases outside gene matches: 7.

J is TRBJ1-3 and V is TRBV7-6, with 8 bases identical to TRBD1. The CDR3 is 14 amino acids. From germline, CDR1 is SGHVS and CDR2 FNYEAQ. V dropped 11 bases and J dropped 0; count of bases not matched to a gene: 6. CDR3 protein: CAWGQAFSGNTIYF. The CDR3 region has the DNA TGTGCCTGGGGACAGGCGTTCTCTGGAAACACCATATATTTT.

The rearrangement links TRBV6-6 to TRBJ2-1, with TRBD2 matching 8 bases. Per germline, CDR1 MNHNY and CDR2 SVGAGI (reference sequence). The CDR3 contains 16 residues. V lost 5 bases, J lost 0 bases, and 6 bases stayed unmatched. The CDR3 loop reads CASSTNREGSYNEQFF. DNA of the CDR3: TGTGCCAGCAGTACAAACCGGGAGGGCTCCTACAATGAGCAGTTCTTC.

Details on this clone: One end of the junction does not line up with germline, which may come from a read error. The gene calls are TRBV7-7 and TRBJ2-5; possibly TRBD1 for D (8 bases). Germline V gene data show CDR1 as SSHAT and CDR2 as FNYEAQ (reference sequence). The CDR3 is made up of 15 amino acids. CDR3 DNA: TGTGCTAGCAGCTCAACAGGGGGGGTGGAAGAGACCCAGTACTTC. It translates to CASSSTGGVEETQYF.

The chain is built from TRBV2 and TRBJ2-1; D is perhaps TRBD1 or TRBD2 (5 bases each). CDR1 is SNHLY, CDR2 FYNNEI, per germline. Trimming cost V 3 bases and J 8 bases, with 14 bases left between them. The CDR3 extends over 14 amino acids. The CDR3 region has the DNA TGTGCCAGCAGTGATGTAGCGAGAGGGGATGAGCAGTTCTTC. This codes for CASSDVARGDEQFF.

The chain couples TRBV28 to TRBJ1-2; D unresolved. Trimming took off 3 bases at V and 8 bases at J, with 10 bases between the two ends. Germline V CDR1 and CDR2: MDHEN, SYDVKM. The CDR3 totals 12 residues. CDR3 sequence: CASSFDQTGYTF. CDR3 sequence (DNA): TGTGCCAGCAGTTTTGACCAGACGGGCTACACCTTC.

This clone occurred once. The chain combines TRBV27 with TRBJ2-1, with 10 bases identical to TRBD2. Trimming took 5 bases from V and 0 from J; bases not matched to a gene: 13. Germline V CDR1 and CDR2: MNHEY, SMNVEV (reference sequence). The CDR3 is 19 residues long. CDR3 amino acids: CASSMDTSGTLSSYNEQFF. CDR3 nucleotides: TGTGCCAGCAGTATGGACACTAGCGGGACCCTGAGCTCCTACAATGAGCAGTTCTTC.